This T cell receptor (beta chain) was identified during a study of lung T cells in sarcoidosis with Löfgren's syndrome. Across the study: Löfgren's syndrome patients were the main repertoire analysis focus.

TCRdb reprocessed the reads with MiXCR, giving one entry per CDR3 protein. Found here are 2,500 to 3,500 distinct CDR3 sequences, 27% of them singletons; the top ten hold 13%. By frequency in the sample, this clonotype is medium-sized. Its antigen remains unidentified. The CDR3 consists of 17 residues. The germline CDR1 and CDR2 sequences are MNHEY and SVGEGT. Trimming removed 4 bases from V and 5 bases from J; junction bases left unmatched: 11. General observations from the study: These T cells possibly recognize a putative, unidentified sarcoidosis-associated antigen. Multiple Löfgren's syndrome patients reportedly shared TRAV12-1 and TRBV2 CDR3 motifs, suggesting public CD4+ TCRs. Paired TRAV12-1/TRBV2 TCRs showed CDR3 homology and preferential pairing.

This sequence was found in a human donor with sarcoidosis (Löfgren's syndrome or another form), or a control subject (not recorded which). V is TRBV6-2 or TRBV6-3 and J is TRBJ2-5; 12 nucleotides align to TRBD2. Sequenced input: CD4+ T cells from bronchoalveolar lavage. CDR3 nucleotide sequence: TGTGCCAGCAGTTCCAGCCGACTAGCGGGAGTCCGGGAGACCCAGTACTTC. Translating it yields CASSSSRLAGVRETQYF.